What follows describes a single T cell receptor beta chain. What it binds is unknown. This sample is drawn from a study of lymphopenia after photon versus proton radiotherapy. The CDR3 spans 17 residues. Germline CDR1 and CDR2: SGHVS and FNYEAQ. The V end lost 0 bases, the J end lost 8 bases, and 20 bases lay between the germline ends. Sequencing was performed with immunoSEQ multiplex PCR; in TCRdb, only in-frame clones are kept and a portion is missing. This table has around 70,000 clones, under 95% appearing once. Study observations and caveats: A bigger post-nadir fall in TCR diversity correlated inversely with survival time in deceased patients. After the lymphocyte nadir, photon-treated repertoires showed oligoclonal expansion, especially of CD8+ Temra cells. Relative stability marked proton patients; photon patients lost diversity and naive cells.

The rearrangement joins TRBV7-6 to TRBJ2-1; D gene ambiguous. This clonotype originated in a woman in her 70s with pancreatic cancer. The source was peripheral blood, collected from a patient treated with photon-based radiotherapy. The CDR3: CASSLAPPRSAGDEQFF. CDR3 coding DNA: TGTGCCAGCAGCTTAGCCCCCCCTAGGTCGGCCGGCGATGAGCAGTTCTTC.